This TCR beta chain is drawn from a study of cytomegalovirus exposure and HLA in healthy donors listed by TCRdb under 2017. Some background on the complete study: According to a later analysis, the approximately 130 validation repertoires were produced on the same platform as the 700 or so repertoires of the first cohort. The study was designed to test whether signatures of past pathogen exposure could be identified by cataloging public T cell receptors. In addition to the first cohort of roughly 700 subjects, a separate validation cohort of 130 or so different subjects was used. High-throughput TCR immunosequencing, statistical association of individual TCRs with disease status, and machine learning were combined to predict cytomegalovirus infection status. Study-wide findings and limitations: In the study, roughly 160 TCR beta chains were listed as associated with cytomegalovirus. A later analysis had no HLA typing for the validation cohort, so co-occurrence there was scored across all 130 or so repertoires. Across donors, most TCR sequences were observed very rarely, whereas some public TCRs were present in many individuals. It was suggested by the authors that the approach could potentially be generalized to other disease states and immunological phenotypes. In a later analysis, TCRs clustered in the first cohort were found to also tend to co-occur in the 120 or so validation repertoires, with 94% of cluster scores above 0. The classifier was reported to diagnose cytomegalovirus status with high specificity and sensitivity in both the original and validation cohorts. A few of the identified cytomegalovirus-associated TCR beta chains were confirmed in vitro to be specific for cytomegalovirus antigens.

The method was the immunoSEQ multiplex PCR assay. As for how the authors treated the data: A statistical classification framework was built for diagnosing cytomegalovirus status from the catalog of TCR beta chain sequences. Sourced from immuneACCESS, this table was stored by TCRdb with only in-frame sequences that have V and J called. A share of the clones is absent; for the studies checked, an unresolved V gene accounts for under half, and the remainder has no known explanation. The V and J calls and clone size are taken from that table; D and trimming were inferred from the DNA. The table for this sample lists approximately 220,000 clones; roughly 88% of them were counted only once. The ten largest clones take up roughly 13% of the sample. The donors belonged to the validation cohort of around 130 subjects, which was separate from the roughly 700-subject first cohort. Per the germline V gene (reference sequence), SEHNR is the CDR1 and FQNEAQ is the CDR2. Relative to germline, V is missing 4 bases and J is missing 4 bases, with 6 bases of the junction outside any gene match. Including the terminal cysteine and phenylalanine, the CDR3 comprises 16 residues. Only the CDR3 region is kept as DNA, spanning 48 bases read in frame from base 1.

Worth noting for this clone: Its antigen remains unidentified. Per-nucleotide qualities are absent, and no much larger clonotype sits a single base away.

The chain is encoded by TRBV7-9 joined to TRBJ2-7; 14 of the junction bases match TRBD2. Sample: PBMCs. The TCR comes from a woman aged 25-40 years in good health and CMV-seropositive. The CDR3 reads CASSSGTSGSSYEQYF. The DNA sequence reads TGTGCCAGCAGCTCCGGGACTAGCGGGAGCTCATACGAGCAGTACTTC.